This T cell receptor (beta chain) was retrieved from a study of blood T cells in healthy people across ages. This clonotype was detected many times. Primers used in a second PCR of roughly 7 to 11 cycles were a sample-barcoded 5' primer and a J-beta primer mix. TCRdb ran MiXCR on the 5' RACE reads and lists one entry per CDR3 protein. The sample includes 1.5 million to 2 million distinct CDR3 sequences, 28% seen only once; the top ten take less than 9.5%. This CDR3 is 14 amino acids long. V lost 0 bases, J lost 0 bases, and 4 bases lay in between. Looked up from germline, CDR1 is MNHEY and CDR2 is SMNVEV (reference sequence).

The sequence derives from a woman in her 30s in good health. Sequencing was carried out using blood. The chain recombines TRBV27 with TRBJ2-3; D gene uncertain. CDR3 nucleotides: TGTGCCAGCAGTTTATCCGATAGCACAGATACGCAGTATTTT. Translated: CASSLSDSTDTQYF.